This T cell receptor (beta chain) was documented in a study of cytomegalovirus exposure and HLA in healthy donors. On the study more broadly: A prior study identified some 100 million unique TCR beta sequences from about 180 million T cells. General study findings and limits: In a later analysis, across HLA loci, associated TCR counts were highest for DRB1, lowest for HLA-C. There were some V segments, including TRBV6-2 and TRBV6-3, excluded as indistinguishable.

The donors gave bone marrow, and they were healthy. Germline V gives CDR1 SGHNT, CDR2 YYREEE (reference sequence). V shed 4 bases and J shed 6 bases, with 22 bases lying between them. This CDR3 contains 16 residues. Note on this clone: Antigen: not known.

Researchers ran the PCR with 60 Vbeta and 13 Jbeta primers. Repertoires were generated with immunoSEQ multiplex PCR, while TCRdb's copy carries only in-frame clones and drops some. Reported are approximately 120,000 clones; the ten largest clones contain approximately 0.93%. The TCR comes from a man younger than 30 in good health and CMV-seronegative. J is TRBJ1-2 and V is TRBV5-4, with D possibly being TRBD1 (5 bases). Sequenced sample: PBMCs. The CDR3 spells CASSDQRLRGPDGYTF. The CDR3 DNA follows: TGTGCCAGCAGCGACCAGCGCCTAAGGGGCCCTGATGGCTACACCTTC.